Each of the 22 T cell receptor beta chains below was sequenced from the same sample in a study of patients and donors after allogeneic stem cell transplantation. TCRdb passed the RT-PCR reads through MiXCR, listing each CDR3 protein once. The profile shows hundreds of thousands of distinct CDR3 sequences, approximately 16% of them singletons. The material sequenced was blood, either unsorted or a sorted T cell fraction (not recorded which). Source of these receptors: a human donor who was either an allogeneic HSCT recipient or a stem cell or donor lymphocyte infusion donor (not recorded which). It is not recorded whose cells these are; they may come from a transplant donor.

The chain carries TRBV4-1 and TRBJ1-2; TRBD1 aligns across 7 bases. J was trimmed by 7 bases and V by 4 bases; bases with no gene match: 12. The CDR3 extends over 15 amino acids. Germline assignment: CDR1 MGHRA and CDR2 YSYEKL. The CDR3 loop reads CASSPDPGQKLGYTF. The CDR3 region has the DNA TGCGCCAGCAGCCCTGATCCGGGACAGAAGCTTGGCTACACCTTC.

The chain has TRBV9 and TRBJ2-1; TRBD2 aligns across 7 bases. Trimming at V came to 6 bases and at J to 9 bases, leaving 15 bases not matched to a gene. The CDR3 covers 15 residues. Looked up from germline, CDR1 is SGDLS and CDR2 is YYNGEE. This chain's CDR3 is CASTPWDGRFSEQFF. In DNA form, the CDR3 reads TGTGCCAGCACCCCCTGGGACGGGAGGTTTAGTGAGCAGTTCTTC.

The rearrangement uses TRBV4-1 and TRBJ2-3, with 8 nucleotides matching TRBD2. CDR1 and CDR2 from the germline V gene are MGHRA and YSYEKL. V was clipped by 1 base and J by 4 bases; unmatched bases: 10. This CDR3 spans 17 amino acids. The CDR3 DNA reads TGCGCCAGCAGCCAAGTGGACAACGGGAGGGCCCCAGATACGCAGTATTTT. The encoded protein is CASSQVDNGRAPDTQYF.

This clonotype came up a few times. Here the CDR3 reads CSASSWDRGFYSNQPQHF. The CDR3 bases are TGCAGTGCTAGTTCGTGGGACAGGGGATTTTATAGCAATCAGCCCCAGCATTTT. V and J are TRBV20-1 and TRBJ1-5; 10 bases fit TRBD1. This CDR3 comprises 18 residues. Germline lookup yields CDR1 DFQATT and CDR2 SNEGSKA (reference sequence). J lost 0 bases, V lost 3 bases, and 11 bases had no gene match.

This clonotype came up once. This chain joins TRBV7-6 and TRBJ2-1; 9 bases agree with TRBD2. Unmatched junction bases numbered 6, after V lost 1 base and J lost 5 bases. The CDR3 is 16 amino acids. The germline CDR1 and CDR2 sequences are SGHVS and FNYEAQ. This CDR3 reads CASSLDGSSGDNEQFF. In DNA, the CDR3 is TGTGCCAGCAGCTTAGACGGGTCTAGCGGGGACAATGAGCAGTTCTTC.

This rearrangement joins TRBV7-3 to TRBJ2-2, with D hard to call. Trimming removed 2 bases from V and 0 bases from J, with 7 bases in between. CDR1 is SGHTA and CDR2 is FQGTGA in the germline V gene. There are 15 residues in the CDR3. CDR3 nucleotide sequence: TGTGCCAGCAGCTTATACGGGCCGAACACCGGGGAGCTGTTTTTT. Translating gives CASSLYGPNTGELFF. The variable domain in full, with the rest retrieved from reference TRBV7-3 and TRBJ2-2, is GAGVSQTPSNKVTEKGKYVELRCDPISGHTALYWYRQSLGQGPEFLIYFQGTGAADDSGLPNDRFFAVRPEGSVSTLKIQRTERGDSAVYLCASSLYGPNTGELFFGEGSRLTVL.

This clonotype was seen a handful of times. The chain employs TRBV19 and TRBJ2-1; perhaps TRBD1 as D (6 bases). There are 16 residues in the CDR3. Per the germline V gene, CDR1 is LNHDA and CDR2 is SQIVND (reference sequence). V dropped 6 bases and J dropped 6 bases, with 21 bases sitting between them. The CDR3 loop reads CASSPAGTRGGNEQFF. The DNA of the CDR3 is TGTGCCAGTAGCCCCGCCGGGACGAGAGGGGGCAATGAGCAGTTCTTC.

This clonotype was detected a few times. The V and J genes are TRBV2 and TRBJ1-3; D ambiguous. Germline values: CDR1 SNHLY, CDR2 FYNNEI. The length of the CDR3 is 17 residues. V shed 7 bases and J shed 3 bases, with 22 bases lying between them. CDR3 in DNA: TGTGCCAGCATGGCCGATCGGGCACCGCTCAATGGAAACACCATATATTTT. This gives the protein CASMADRAPLNGNTIYF. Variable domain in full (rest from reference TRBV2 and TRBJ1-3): EPEVTQTPSHQVTQMGQEVILRCVPISNHLYFYWYRQILGQKVEFLVSFYNNEISEKSEIFDDQFSVERPDGSNFTLKIRSTKLEDSAMYFCASMADRAPLNGNTIYFGEGSWLTVV.

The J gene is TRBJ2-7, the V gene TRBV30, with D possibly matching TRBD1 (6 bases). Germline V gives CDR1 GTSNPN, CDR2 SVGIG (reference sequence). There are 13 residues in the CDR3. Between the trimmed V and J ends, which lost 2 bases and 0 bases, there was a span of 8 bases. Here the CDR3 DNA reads TGTGCCTGGAGTACAGGGTTCTCCTACGAGCAGTACTTC. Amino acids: CAWSTGFSYEQYF.

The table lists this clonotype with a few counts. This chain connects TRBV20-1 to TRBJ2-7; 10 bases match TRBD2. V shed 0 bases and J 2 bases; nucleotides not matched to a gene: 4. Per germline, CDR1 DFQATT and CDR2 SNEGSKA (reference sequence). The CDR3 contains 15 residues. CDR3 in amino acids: CSAREPAGGPYEQYF. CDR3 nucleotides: TGCAGTGCTAGAGAGCCAGCGGGGGGGCCCTACGAGCAGTACTTC.

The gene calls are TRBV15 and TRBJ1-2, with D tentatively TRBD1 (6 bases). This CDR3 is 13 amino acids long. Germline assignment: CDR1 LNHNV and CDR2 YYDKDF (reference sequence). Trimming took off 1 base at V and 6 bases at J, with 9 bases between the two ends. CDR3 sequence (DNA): TGTGCCACCAGCAGAGGCAGGGGAGATGGCTACACCTTC. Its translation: CATSRGRGDGYTF.

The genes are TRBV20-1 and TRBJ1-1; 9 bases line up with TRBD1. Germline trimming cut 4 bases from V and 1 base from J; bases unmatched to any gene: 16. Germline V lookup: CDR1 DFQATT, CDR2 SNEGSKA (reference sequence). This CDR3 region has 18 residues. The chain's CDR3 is CSATPGTGKISPNTEAFF. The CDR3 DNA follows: TGCAGTGCTACTCCCGGGACAGGGAAAATTAGCCCGAACACTGAAGCTTTCTTT.

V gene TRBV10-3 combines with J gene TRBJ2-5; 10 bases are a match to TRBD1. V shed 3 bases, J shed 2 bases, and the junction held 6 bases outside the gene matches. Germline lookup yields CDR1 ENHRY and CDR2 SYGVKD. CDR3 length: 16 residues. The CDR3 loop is CAISDSGQGVQETQYF. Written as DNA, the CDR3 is TGTGCCATCAGTGACTCCGGACAGGGGGTTCAAGAGACCCAGTACTTC.

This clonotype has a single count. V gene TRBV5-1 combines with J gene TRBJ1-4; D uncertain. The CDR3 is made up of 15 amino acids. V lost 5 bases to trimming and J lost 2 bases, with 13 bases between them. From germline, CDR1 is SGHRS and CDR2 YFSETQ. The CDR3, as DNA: TGCGCCAGCAGGCTACAGAGCTCCACTAATGAAAAACTGTTTTTT. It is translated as CASRLQSSTNEKLFF. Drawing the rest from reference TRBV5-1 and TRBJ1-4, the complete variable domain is KAGVTQTPRYLIKTRGQQVTLSCSPISGHRSVSWYQQTPGQGLQFLFEYFSETQRNKGNFPGRFSGRQFSNSRSEMNVSTLELGDSALYLCASRLQSSTNEKLFFGSGTQLSVL.

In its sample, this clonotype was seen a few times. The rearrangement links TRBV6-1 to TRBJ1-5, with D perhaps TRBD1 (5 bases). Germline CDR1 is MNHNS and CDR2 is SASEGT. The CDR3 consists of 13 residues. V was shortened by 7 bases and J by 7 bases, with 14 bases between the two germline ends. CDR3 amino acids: CASNIQGEQPQHF. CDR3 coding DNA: TGTGCCAGCAATATTCAAGGGGAACAGCCCCAGCATTTT.

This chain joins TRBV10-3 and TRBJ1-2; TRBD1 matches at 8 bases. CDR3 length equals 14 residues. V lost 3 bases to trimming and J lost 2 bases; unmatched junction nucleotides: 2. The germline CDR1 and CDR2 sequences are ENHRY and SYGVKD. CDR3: CAISDGQGNYGYTF. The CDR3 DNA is TGTGCCATCAGTGACGGACAGGGAAACTATGGCTACACCTTC.

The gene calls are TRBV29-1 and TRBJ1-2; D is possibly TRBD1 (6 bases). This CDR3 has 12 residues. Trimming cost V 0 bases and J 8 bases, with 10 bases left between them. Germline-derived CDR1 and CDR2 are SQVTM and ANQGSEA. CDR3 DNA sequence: TGCAGCGTTGAAGATCGCAGGGGCGGCTACACCTTC. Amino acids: CSVEDRRGGYTF.

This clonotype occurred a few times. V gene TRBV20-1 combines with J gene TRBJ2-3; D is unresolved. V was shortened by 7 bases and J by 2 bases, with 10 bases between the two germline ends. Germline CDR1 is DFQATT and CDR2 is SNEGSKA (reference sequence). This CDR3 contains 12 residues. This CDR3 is CSGTAFTDTQYF. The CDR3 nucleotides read TGCAGTGGGACCGCATTCACAGATACGCAGTATTTT.

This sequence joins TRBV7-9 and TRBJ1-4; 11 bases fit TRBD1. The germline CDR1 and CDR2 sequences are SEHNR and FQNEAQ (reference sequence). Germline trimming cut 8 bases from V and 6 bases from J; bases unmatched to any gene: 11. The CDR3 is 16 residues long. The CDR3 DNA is TGTGCCAGCCGTAGGACAGGGGGCTCCGGGGATGAAAAACTGTTTTTT. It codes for CASRRTGGSGDEKLFF.

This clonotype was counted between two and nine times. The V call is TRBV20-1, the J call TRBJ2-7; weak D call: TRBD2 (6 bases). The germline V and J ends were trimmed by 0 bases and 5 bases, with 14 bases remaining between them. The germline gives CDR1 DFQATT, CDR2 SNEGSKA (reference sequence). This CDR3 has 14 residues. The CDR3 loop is CSAREPRTIDEQYF. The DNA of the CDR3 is TGCAGTGCTAGAGAACCCAGGACTATAGACGAGCAGTACTTC.

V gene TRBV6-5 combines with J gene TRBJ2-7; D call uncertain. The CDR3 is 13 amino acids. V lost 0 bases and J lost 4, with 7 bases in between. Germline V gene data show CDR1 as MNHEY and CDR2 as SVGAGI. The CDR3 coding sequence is TGTGCCAGCAGTTACTCCCTACAATACGAGCAGTACTTC. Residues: CASSYSLQYEQYF.

Here the CDR3 DNA reads TGCAGTGCTAGAGACACTCAGCTAGCCAAAAACATTCAGTACTTC. Protein: CSARDTQLAKNIQYF. V usage is TRBV20-1 and J usage is TRBJ2-4; D call uncertain. Per the germline V gene, CDR1 is DFQATT and CDR2 is SNEGSKA (reference sequence). Trimming took off 0 bases at V and 0 bases at J, with 9 bases between the two ends. CDR3 length: 15 residues.